The 20 T cell receptor beta chains below all came from one sample that was sequenced in a study of blood T cell repertoires in COVID-19. The assay was immunoSEQ multiplex PCR, and TCRdb's table has in-frame clones only and misses some. Among around 300,000 clones listed, 85% to 90% were seen once. The sample was peripheral blood. Receptors originate from a woman between 25 and 40 years old with COVID-19, enrolled during active disease.

The chain couples TRBV7-8 to TRBJ2-7, with 8 bases identical to TRBD1. The junction had 8 bases not matched to a gene; V was cut back by 5 bases and J by 2 bases. The CDR3 is made up of 15 amino acids. From germline, CDR1 is SGHVS and CDR2 FQNEAQ. This CDR3 is CASSLRDRGPYEQYF. Here the CDR3 DNA reads TGTGCCAGCAGCCTCCGTGACAGGGGCCCCTACGAGCAGTACTTC.

V gene TRBV11-2 combines with J gene TRBJ2-7, with 7 bases lining up with TRBD1. There are 14 residues in the CDR3. Germline V lookup: CDR1 SGHAT, CDR2 FQNNGV. The junction had 9 bases not matched to a gene; V was cut back by 3 bases and J by 7 bases. CDR3 sequence: CASSLGTANGEQYF. The CDR3 nucleotides read TGTGCCAGCAGCTTGGGGACAGCCAATGGAGAGCAGTACTTC.

The V call is TRBV10-3, the J call TRBJ2-7, with 9 nucleotides matching TRBD2. CDR1 is ENHRY, CDR2 SYGVKD, per germline. The CDR3 has 14 amino acids. V was pared by 0 bases and J by 4 bases, with 1 base of the junction left unmatched. CDR3 DNA sequence: TGTGCCATCAGTGAGTCGCGGGAGGGTTACGAGCAGTACTTC. As protein: CAISESREGYEQYF.

The chain couples TRBV15 to TRBJ2-2; TRBD2 might be the D (6 bases). V lost 1 base and J lost 1, with 16 bases in between. CDR3 length: 18 amino acids. Germline assignment: CDR1 LNHNV and CDR2 YYDKDF (reference sequence). Here the CDR3 DNA reads TGTGCCACCAGCAGAGTCCCTAAAATTAGCGGGAACACCGGGGAGCTGTTTTTT. This encodes CATSRVPKISGNTGELFF.

This rearrangement joins TRBV7-8 to TRBJ1-2; 7 nucleotides agree with TRBD1. Germline trimming cut 5 bases from V and 4 bases from J; bases unmatched to any gene: 10. The CDR3 is 15 residues long. Germline V gives CDR1 SGHVS, CDR2 FQNEAQ. The CDR3 region is CASSPGDSYFYGYTF. The CDR3 DNA sequence: TGTGCCAGCAGCCCCGGGGACAGCTATTTCTATGGCTACACCTTC.

The V gene is TRBV29-1, the J gene TRBJ2-2; tentative D call: TRBD2 (6 bases). This CDR3 comprises 13 residues. Trimming removed 4 bases at V and 3 bases at J, with 9 bases between. Germline V gene lookup returns CDR1 SQVTM and CDR2 ANQGSEA. In DNA form, the CDR3 reads TGCAGCGTTGTGGGACTTTACACCGGGGAGCTGTTTTTT. Amino acids: CSVVGLYTGELFF.

The rearrangement joins TRBV3-1 (or the pseudogene TRBV3-2) to TRBJ2-3; perhaps TRBD2 as D (6 bases). This CDR3 has 16 residues. Trimming left V 4 bases short and J 0 bases short, with 14 bases between. Germline V lookup: CDR1 LGHDT, CDR2 YNNKEL (reference sequence). The CDR3 spells CASSLQGGGSTDTQYF. In DNA form, the CDR3 reads TGTGCCAGCAGCCTCCAGGGAGGTGGGAGCACAGATACGCAGTATTTT.

The count of this clone is one. The V and J genes are TRBV6-5 and TRBJ2-7, with 7 bases that match TRBD1. Germline CDR1 reads MNHEY; CDR2 reads SVGAGI. This CDR3 comprises 15 residues. After removal of 0 bases from V and 6 bases from J, the junction contained 8 bases not matched to a gene. The CDR3, as DNA: TGTGCCAGCAGTTACTCGATAGAGACAGGGACCGAGCAGTACTTC. Amino acid sequence: CASSYSIETGTEQYF.

The chain recombines TRBV5-1 with TRBJ2-1; TRBD2 is a possible D gene (6 bases). V dropped 0 bases and J dropped 7 bases, with 17 bases sitting between them. The germline V gene has CDR1 SGHRS and CDR2 YFSETQ. The CDR3 has 16 amino acids. CDR3 coding DNA: TGCGCCAGCAGCTTGGAGGCGGGGCAGGTGAGGAATGAGCAGTTCTTC. The encoded protein is CASSLEAGQVRNEQFF.

The CDR3 DNA is TGTGCCAGCAGCCAAGATTTGGGCTATAACTATGGCTACACCTTC. Encoded protein: CASSQDLGYNYGYTF. The chain recombines TRBV3-1 (or the pseudogene TRBV3-2) with TRBJ1-2, with D hard to call. V dropped 0 bases and J dropped 1 base, with 9 bases sitting between them. The CDR3 runs 15 residues. Germline V gives CDR1 LGHDT, CDR2 YNNKEL (reference sequence).

The CDR3 loop is CASSFRDRHSYEQYF. The CDR3 nucleotides read TGTGCCAGCAGCTTTAGGGACAGGCATTCCTACGAGCAGTACTTC. The chain links TRBV5-6 to TRBJ2-7; 8 bases are a match to TRBD1. Per the germline V gene, CDR1 is SGHDT and CDR2 is YYEEEE. V lost 2 bases to trimming and J lost 1 base; unmatched junction nucleotides: 5. CDR3 length equals 15 residues.

The chain combines TRBV10-2 with TRBJ2-2, with 7 bases identical to TRBD2. The junction had 5 bases not matched to a gene; V was cut back by 4 bases and J by 0 bases. The CDR3 loop spans 16 amino acids. Germline assignment: CDR1 WSHSY and CDR2 SAAADI. CDR3 region: CASSGAGLSNTGELFF. CDR3 sequence (DNA): TGCGCCAGCAGTGGAGCGGGGCTTTCGAACACCGGGGAGCTGTTTTTT.

This CDR3 is CASSTWTGGISPLHF. DNA of the CDR3: TGTGCCAGCAGCACCTGGACAGGGGGTATTTCACCCCTCCACTTT. This rearrangement joins TRBV3-1 (or the pseudogene TRBV3-2) to TRBJ1-6; 10 bases are shared with TRBD1. This CDR3 contains 15 residues. V shed 5 bases, J shed 9 bases, and the junction held 7 bases outside the gene matches. Germline loops: CDR1 LGHDT, CDR2 YNNKEL (reference sequence).

The genes are TRBV7-6 and TRBJ2-2, with 8 nucleotides matching TRBD2. Germline CDR1 reads SGHVS; CDR2 reads FNYEAQ. The trim removed 5 bases at V and 5 bases at J, leaving 7 bases unmatched. The CDR3 contains 15 residues. The CDR3 bases are TGTGCCAGCAGCCAGGGACTAGGAAGGACCGGGGAGCTGTTTTTT. It is translated as CASSQGLGRTGELFF.

V and J are TRBV25-1 and TRBJ1-6; TRBD1 agrees at 8 bases. Germline loops: CDR1 MGHDK, CDR2 SYGVNS. The V gene end was trimmed by 1 base and the J gene end by 7 bases; junction bases not matched to a gene: 6. There are 16 residues in the CDR3. The CDR3: CASSESTGGWNSPLHF. In DNA, the CDR3 is TGTGCCAGCAGTGAATCCACAGGGGGATGGAATTCACCCCTCCACTTT.

This clone has a single count. The V call is TRBV11-2, the J call TRBJ2-1, with D tentatively TRBD1 (5 bases). CDR3 size: 16 residues. Germline CDR1 and CDR2: SGHAT and FQNNGV. V was pared by 5 bases and J by 7 bases, with 21 bases between. CDR3 sequence: CASSARQRPRGNEQFF. DNA of the CDR3: TGTGCCAGCAGCGCCCGACAGAGACCCCGTGGTAATGAGCAGTTCTTC.

This clone was picked up one time. The J gene is TRBJ1-1, the V gene TRBV5-5; D unclear. Trimming left V 0 bases short and J 4 bases short, with 7 bases between. Per the germline V gene, CDR1 is SGHKS and CDR2 is YYEKEE (reference sequence). There are 13 residues in the CDR3. The CDR3 DNA is TGTGCCAGCAGCTTGGTCGGGGTCACTGAAGCTTTCTTT. Translation: CASSLVGVTEAFF.

V and J are TRBV3-1 (or the pseudogene TRBV3-2) and TRBJ2-1; the match to TRBD2 covers 8 bases. Germline values: CDR1 LGHDT, CDR2 YNNKEL (reference sequence). The junction had 19 bases not matched to a gene; V was cut back by 4 bases and J by 8 bases. The CDR3 length is 18 residues. The CDR3 region is CASSPLLGLAGFGDEQFF. The CDR3 nucleotides are TGTGCCAGCAGCCCTTTGTTAGGTCTAGCGGGTTTTGGGGATGAGCAGTTCTTC.

The chain is built from TRBV7-9 and TRBJ2-1, with 12 bases that match TRBD2. The germline V gene has CDR1 SEHNR and CDR2 FQNEAQ (reference sequence). This CDR3 contains 15 residues. The ends lost 5 bases at V and 7 bases at J; junction bases unmatched: 6. The DNA for the CDR3 is TGTGCCAGCAGCCCCCGGCTAGCGGGAGGGAATGAGCAGTTCTTC. It is translated as CASSPRLAGGNEQFF.

The chain uses TRBV12-3 or TRBV12-4 and TRBJ1-1, with D maybe TRBD1 (5 bases). V was clipped by 5 bases and J by 6 bases, with 13 bases between them. The CDR3 is made up of 13 amino acids. CDR3 DNA sequence: TGTGCCAGCAGTGCCGACAGTTACTCTGAAGCTTTCTTT. It yields the protein CASSADSYSEAFF.